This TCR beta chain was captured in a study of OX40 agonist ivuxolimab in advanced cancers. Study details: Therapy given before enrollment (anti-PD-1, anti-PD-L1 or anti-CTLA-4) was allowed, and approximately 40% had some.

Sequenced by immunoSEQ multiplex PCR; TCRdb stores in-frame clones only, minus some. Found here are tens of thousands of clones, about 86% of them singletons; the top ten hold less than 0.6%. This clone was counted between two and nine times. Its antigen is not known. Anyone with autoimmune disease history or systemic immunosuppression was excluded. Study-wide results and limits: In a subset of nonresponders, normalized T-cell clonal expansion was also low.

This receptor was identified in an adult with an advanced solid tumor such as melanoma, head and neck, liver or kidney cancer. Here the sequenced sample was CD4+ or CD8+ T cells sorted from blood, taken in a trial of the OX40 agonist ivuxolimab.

DNA for the CDR3: TGTGCCATCAGCTACAGGGATTATAATTCACCCCTCCACTTT. Amino acids: CAISYRDYNSPLHF. This sequence joins TRBV10-3 and TRBJ1-6; D is possibly TRBD1 (6 bases). Germline CDR1 reads ENHRY; CDR2 reads SYGVKD. The CDR3 has 14 amino acids. V lost 6 bases to trimming and J lost 4 bases, with 10 bases between them.